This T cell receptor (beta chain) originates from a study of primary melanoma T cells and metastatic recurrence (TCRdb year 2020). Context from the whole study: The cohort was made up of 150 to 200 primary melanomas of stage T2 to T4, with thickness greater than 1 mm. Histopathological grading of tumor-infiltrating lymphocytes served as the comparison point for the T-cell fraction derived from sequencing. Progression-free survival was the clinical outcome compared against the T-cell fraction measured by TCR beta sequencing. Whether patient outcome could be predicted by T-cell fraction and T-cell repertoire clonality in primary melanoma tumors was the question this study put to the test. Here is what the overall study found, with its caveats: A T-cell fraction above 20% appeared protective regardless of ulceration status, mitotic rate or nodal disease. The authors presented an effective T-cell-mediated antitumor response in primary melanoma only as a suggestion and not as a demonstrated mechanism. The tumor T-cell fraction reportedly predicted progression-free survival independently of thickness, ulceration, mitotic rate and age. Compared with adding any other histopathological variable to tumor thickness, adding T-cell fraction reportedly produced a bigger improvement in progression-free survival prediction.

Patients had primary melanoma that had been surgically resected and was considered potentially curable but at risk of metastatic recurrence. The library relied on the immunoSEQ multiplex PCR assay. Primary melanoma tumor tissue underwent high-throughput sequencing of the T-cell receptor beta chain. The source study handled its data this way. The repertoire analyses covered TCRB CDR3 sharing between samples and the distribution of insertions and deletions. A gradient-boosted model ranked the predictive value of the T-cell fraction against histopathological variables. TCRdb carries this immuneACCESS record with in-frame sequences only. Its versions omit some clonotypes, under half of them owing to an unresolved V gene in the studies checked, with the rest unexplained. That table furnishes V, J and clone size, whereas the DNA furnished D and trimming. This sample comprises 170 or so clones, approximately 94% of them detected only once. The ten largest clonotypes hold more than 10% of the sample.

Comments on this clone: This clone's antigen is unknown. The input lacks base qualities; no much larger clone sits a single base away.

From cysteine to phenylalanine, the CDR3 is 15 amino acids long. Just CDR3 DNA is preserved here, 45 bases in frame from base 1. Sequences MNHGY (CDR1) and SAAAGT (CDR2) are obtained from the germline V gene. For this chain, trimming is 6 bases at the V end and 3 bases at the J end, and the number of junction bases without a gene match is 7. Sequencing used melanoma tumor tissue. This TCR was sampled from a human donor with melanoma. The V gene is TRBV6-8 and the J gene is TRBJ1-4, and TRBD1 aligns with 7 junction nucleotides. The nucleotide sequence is TGTGCCAGCAGAGTTACGCAGGGGGCTAATGAAAAACTGTTTTTT. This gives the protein CASRVTQGANEKLFF.